These T cell receptor beta chains were read from a single sample in a study of shared clonotypes between healthy human individuals. Produced via immunoSEQ multiplex PCR; TCRdb's table is partial and in-frame only. The table lists 900,000 to 1,200,000 clones, 75% to 85% of them singletons. Sequenced material: memory CD4+ T cells from PBMCs. Every receptor here comes from a young man in good health. Some clones in this sample may be carry-over from other donors' samples. CDR3s include the opening cysteine and the closing phenylalanine or tryptophan. A D gene is named only where the DNA matches it firmly. Size is stated for part of the rows, as once, few or many counts, or as a class when the clone is expanded.

D	V	size	J	CDR3	DNA
.	TRBV28	many	TRBJ1-1	CASSKRGRGAFF	TGTGCCAGCAGTAAGAGGGGGAGGGGTGCTTTCTTT
.	TRBV19	few	TRBJ2-7	CASSIGQNYEQYF	TGTGCCAGTAGTATTGGGCAGAACTACGAGCAGTACTTC
TRBD2	TRBV5-4	.	TRBJ2-1	CASSFSSGKWNEQFF	TGTGCCAGCAGCTTCTCCAGCGGGAAGTGGAATGAGCAGTTCTTC
.	TRBV4-2	.	TRBJ1-4	CASSQDGRNEEKLFF	TGTGCCAGCAGCCAAGATGGCCGTAATGAAGAAAAACTGTTTTTT
.	TRBV18	.	TRBJ2-2	CASSPDNPSGTGELFF	TGTGCCAGCTCACCGGACAACCCATCGGGCACCGGGGAGCTGTTTTTT
.	TRBV18	.	TRBJ2-1	CASSPKHGDEQFF	TGTGCCAGCTCACCGAAACACGGGGATGAGCAGTTCTTC
.	TRBV27	.	TRBJ2-7	CASSPRGSYEQYF	TGTGCCAGCAGTCCGAGGGGGTCCTACGAGCAGTACTTC
TRBD2	TRBV6-1	.	TRBJ2-1	CASSELAGVRNEQFF	TGTGCCAGCAGTGAATTGGCGGGAGTTCGCAATGAGCAGTTCTTC
TRBD1	TRBV5-4	.	TRBJ2-5	CASSYLAGTGETQYF	TGTGCCAGCAGCTATTTGGCTGGGACAGGGGAGACCCAGTACTTC
TRBD1	TRBV2	.	TRBJ1-4	CASTPDRAVANEKLFF	TGTGCCAGCACCCCCGACAGGGCGGTGGCTAATGAAAAACTGTTTTTT
TRBD1	TRBV7-2	.	TRBJ1-1	CASSLVGQGVTEAFF	TGTGCCAGCAGCCTAGTGGGACAGGGTGTCACTGAAGCTTTCTTT
TRBD1	TRBV5-4	.	TRBJ2-1	CASSPPGTGGLGEQFF	TGTGCCAGCAGCCCCCCCGGGACAGGGGGCTTGGGTGAGCAGTTCTTC
.	TRBV7-9	.	TRBJ1-5	CASSLGWDIGENQPQHF	TGTGCCAGCAGCTTAGGATGGGACATCGGAGAGAATCAGCCCCAGCATTTT
TRBD2	TRBV7-8	once	TRBJ2-1	CASSLVFGGRRDEQFF	TGTGCCAGCAGCTTGGTGTTCGGCGGGAGGAGGGATGAGCAGTTCTTC
.	TRBV2	.	TRBJ2-1	CASSLTESSYNEQFF	TGTGCCAGCAGCTTGACAGAGAGCTCCTACAATGAGCAGTTCTTC
.	TRBV27	few	TRBJ1-2	CASSLNGQQYGYTF	TGTGCCAGCAGTTTAAATGGACAGCAGTATGGCTACACCTTC
.	TRBV28	.	TRBJ2-5	CASSPTGIQETQYF	TGTGCCAGCAGTCCTACAGGGATCCAAGAGACCCAGTACTTC
TRBD2	TRBV28	once	TRBJ2-7	CASNILAREQYF	TGTGCCAGCAACATACTAGCGCGGGAGCAGTACTTC
TRBD1	TRBV7-2	.	TRBJ2-6	CASNDRGLGANVLTF	TGTGCCAGCAACGACAGGGGGCTAGGGGCCAACGTCCTGACTTTC
.	TRBV7-2	.	TRBJ2-5	CASSSWVGRATGETQYF	TGTGCCAGCAGCTCATGGGTTGGCCGTGCAACTGGGGAGACCCAGTACTTC
.	TRBV18	few	TRBJ2-2	CASSPGTGELFF	TGTGCCAGCTCACCAGGAACCGGGGAGCTGTTTTTT
.	TRBV29-1	.	TRBJ2-7	CSVLPGLREEQYF	TGCAGCGTTTTACCGGGACTCAGGGAAGAGCAGTACTTC
TRBD2	TRBV27	.	TRBJ2-3	CASRNSGTSTDTQYF	TGTGCCAGCAGGAATAGCGGGACTTCCACAGATACGCAGTATTTT
TRBD1	TRBV11-2	.	TRBJ1-5	CASSFDYRGQGQPQHF	TGTGCCAGCAGCTTTGATTACAGGGGTCAGGGCCAGCCCCAGCATTTT
TRBD1	TRBV7-9	.	TRBJ1-1	CASRETGGTEAFF	TGTGCCAGCAGGGAGACAGGGGGCACTGAAGCTTTCTTT
TRBD2	TRBV13	few	TRBJ2-1	CASSWGTSGRRRGNEQFF	TGTGCCAGCAGCTGGGGGACTAGCGGGCGAAGGCGTGGCAATGAGCAGTTCTTC
.	TRBV6-6	.	TRBJ2-7	CASSYSAPGRPAEQYF	TGTGCCAGCAGTTACTCGGCTCCGGGCAGGCCCGCCGAGCAGTACTTC
.	TRBV7-9	.	TRBJ1-3	CASSLGRGRENTIYF	TGTGCCAGCAGCTTAGGCAGGGGAAGGGAGAACACCATATATTTT
.	TRBV7-3	.	TRBJ1-1	CASSFRARVAFF	TGTGCCAGCAGCTTCCGGGCTAGGGTTGCTTTCTTT